These 28 T cell receptor beta chains share one sample of origin, sequenced in a study of blood T cell repertoires in COVID-19. Repertoires were generated with immunoSEQ multiplex PCR, while TCRdb's copy carries only in-frame clones and drops some. The table has some 85,000 clones, around three quarters seen once. Sequencing used peripheral blood. These TCRs come from a human donor in a cohort sampled during active COVID-19.

This sequence joins TRBV2 and TRBJ2-7; TRBD2 aligns across 11 bases. The CDR3 consists of 13 residues. V lost 4 bases to trimming and J lost 9 bases; unmatched junction nucleotides: 5. Per the germline V gene, CDR1 is SNHLY and CDR2 is FYNNEI. The CDR3 region is CASSATSGIRQYF. In nucleotides, the CDR3 is TGTGCCAGCAGTGCGACTAGCGGGATTCGGCAGTACTTC.

The chain joins TRBV13 to TRBJ2-7; 11 bases align to TRBD2. The CDR3 spans 15 residues. The V gene's germline CDR1 is PRHDT and CDR2 FYEKMQ (reference sequence). J gave up 7 bases and V 2 bases, and 7 bases lay outside the gene matches. This CDR3 reads CASSLLGTSGGEQYF. The CDR3 DNA is TGTGCCAGCAGCTTACTCGGGACTAGCGGAGGGGAGCAGTACTTC.

The J gene is TRBJ1-6, the V gene TRBV28; 8 nucleotides line up with TRBD1. The CDR3 has 15 amino acids. Germline CDR1 reads MDHEN; CDR2 reads SYDVKM. V dropped 7 bases and J dropped 8; count of bases not matched to a gene: 10. The CDR3 DNA reads as TGTGCCAGCACTCCGACCCAGGGGGCCTATTCACCCCTCCACTTT. Translation gives CASTPTQGAYSPLHF. The full variable domain, rest sourced from reference TRBV28 and TRBJ1-6, is DVKVTQSSRYLVKRTGEKVFLECVQDMDHENMFWYRQDPGLGLRLIYFSYDVKMKEKGDIPEGYSVSREKKERFSLILESASTNQTSMYLCASTPTQGAYSPLHFGNGTRLTVT.

This clone was found once. V and J are TRBV11-2 and TRBJ2-3; 9 bases are shared with TRBD2. Looked up from germline, CDR1 is SGHAT and CDR2 is FQNNGV. The V and J ends lost 3 bases and 5 bases, in that order; junction bases with no gene match: 3. This CDR3 region has 14 residues. CDR3 loop: CASSLASGVDTQYF. CDR3 in DNA: TGTGCCAGCAGCTTGGCTAGCGGGGTAGATACGCAGTATTTT.

This chain uses TRBV7-3 with TRBJ2-2, with 9 positions matching TRBD1. The length of the CDR3 is 17 residues. After removal of 0 bases from V and 6 bases from J, the junction contained 8 bases not matched to a gene. Germline CDR1 is SGHTA and CDR2 is FQGTGA. In DNA, the CDR3 is TGTGCCAGCAGCTTAACCCCCACGGGACAGGGTTCCGGGGAGCTGTTTTTT. This sequence encodes CASSLTPTGQGSGELFF.

J is TRBJ1-4 and V is TRBV12-3 or TRBV12-4; no reliable D call. The CDR3 extends over 11 amino acids. Trimming removed 4 bases at V and 8 bases at J, with 5 bases between. This CDR3 reads CASSSGEKLFF. In DNA, the CDR3 is TGTGCCAGCAGTTCGGGAGAAAAACTGTTTTTT.

V usage is TRBV6-6 and J usage is TRBJ1-4; 9 nucleotides match TRBD1. The germline V gene encodes CDR1 MNHNY and CDR2 SVGAGI (reference sequence). V shed 2 bases and J 4 bases; nucleotides not matched to a gene: 2. The CDR3 extends over 15 amino acids. Here the CDR3 reads CASSYQGQGNEKLFF. For the CDR3, the DNA is TGTGCCAGCAGTTACCAGGGACAGGGTAATGAAAAACTGTTTTTT.

The V gene is TRBV6-6, the J gene TRBJ2-7; D gene uncertain. Germline CDR1 is MNHNY and CDR2 is SVGAGI (reference sequence). V shed 7 bases and J shed 4 bases, with 14 bases lying between them. The CDR3 loop spans 13 amino acids. The CDR3 DNA reads TGTGCCAGCACCAGCGAGAGAAGATACGAGCAGTACTTC. Its protein is CASTSERRYEQYF.

The chain combines TRBV27 with TRBJ1-1; weak D call: TRBD1 (5 bases). Germline values: CDR1 MNHEY, CDR2 SMNVEV (reference sequence). The CDR3 covers 14 residues. Deletions cut 2 bases from V and 5 bases from J, with 12 bases between. The CDR3 DNA reads TGTGCCAGCAGTTTAGACAGACTGAGGACTGAAGCTTTCTTT. It yields the protein CASSLDRLRTEAFF.

CDR3 in amino acids: CASSPGLAEIYEQYF. In DNA, the CDR3 is TGTGCCAGCAGTCCGGGACTAGCGGAGATCTACGAGCAGTACTTC. The chain is built from TRBV28 and TRBJ2-7, with 11 nucleotides matching TRBD2. CDR1 is MDHEN and CDR2 is SYDVKM in the germline V gene. The CDR3 totals 15 residues. The junction had 6 bases not matched to a gene; V was cut back by 5 bases and J by 3 bases. The full variable domain, its missing parts supplied by reference TRBV28 and TRBJ2-7, is DVKVTQSSRYLVKRTGEKVFLECVQDMDHENMFWYRQDPGLGLRLIYFSYDVKMKEKGDIPEGYSVSREKKERFSLILESASTNQTSMYLCASSPGLAEIYEQYFGPGTRLTVT.

J is TRBJ2-1 and V is TRBV14; 9 bases agree with TRBD2. The germline gives CDR1 SGHDN, CDR2 FVKESK. The CDR3 totals 16 residues. J lost 4 bases, V lost 1 base, and 5 bases had no gene match. The CDR3 region has the DNA TGTGCCAGCAGCCAAGGGCGGGAGGGCCCTTACAATGAGCAGTTCTTC. This encodes CASSQGREGPYNEQFF. The full variable domain, its missing parts supplied by reference TRBV14 and TRBJ2-1, is EAGVTQFPSHSVIEKGQTVTLRCDPISGHDNLYWYRRVMGKEIKFLLHFVKESKQDESGMPNNRFLAERTGGTYSTLKVQPAELEDSGVYFCASSQGREGPYNEQFFGPGTRLTVL.

This clone was counted only a few times. In DNA form, the CDR3 reads TGTGCCAGCAGTCCAGGGGGCAGTCAGCCCCAGCATTTT. Protein: CASSPGGSQPQHF. The J gene is TRBJ1-5, the V gene TRBV28, with 8 nucleotides matching TRBD1. The trim removed 5 bases at V and 6 bases at J, leaving 3 bases unmatched. CDR1 and CDR2 from the germline V gene are MDHEN and SYDVKM. This CDR3 region has 13 residues.

The chain recombines TRBV21-1 with TRBJ1-6; the D call of TRBD1 is as the table states it, not checked on the DNA. TRBV21-1 is assigned pseudogene status. The CDR3 length is 17 residues. The CDR3 bases are TGTGCCAGCAGCAAAGAAATAAGGGGGTCGTCTAATTCACCCCTCCACTTT. Protein product: CASSKEIRGSSNSPLHF.

The genes are TRBV2 and TRBJ2-1; D is ambiguous. V shed 2 bases and J shed 0 bases, with 11 bases lying between them. CDR3 length equals 16 residues. Germline V gene lookup returns CDR1 SNHLY and CDR2 FYNNEI. In DNA form, the CDR3 reads TGTGCCAGCAGTGAATTTGGCCGGAGCTCCTACAATGAGCAGTTCTTC. Residues: CASSEFGRSSYNEQFF. The variable domain in full, completed from reference TRBV2 and TRBJ2-1, reads EPEVTQTPSHQVTQMGQEVILRCVPISNHLYFYWYRQILGQKVEFLVSFYNNEISEKSEIFDDQFSVERPDGSNFTLKIRSTKLEDSAMYFCASSEFGRSSYNEQFFGPGTRLTVL.

The chain uses TRBV29-1 and TRBJ2-1, with TRBD2 identical over 14 bases. V dropped 6 bases and J dropped 7; count of bases not matched to a gene: 5. CDR3 length: 14 residues. Germline V gene sequence: CDR1 SQVTM, CDR2 ANQGSEA. CDR3 sequence: CSVRTSGRYNEQFF. Here the CDR3 DNA reads TGCAGCGTAAGGACTAGCGGGAGGTATAATGAGCAGTTCTTC.

Comment on this clone: Sequence at one end of the junction differs from germline and may be a read error. CDR3 bases: TGTGCCAGCAGCGAAGGGCCTGTTCAGCCCCAGCATTTT. This gives the protein CASSEGPVQPQHF. This chain connects TRBV6-1 to TRBJ1-5; D is uncertain. Germline V gene data show CDR1 as MNHNS and CDR2 as SASEGT. This CDR3 has 13 amino acids.

The DNA for the CDR3 is TGTGCCAGCAGAACCCCAACCGGGACAGGGGCTTCACCCCTCCACTTT. Its translation: CASRTPTGTGASPLHF. The chain links TRBV6-6 to TRBJ1-6; TRBD1 agrees at 10 bases. The CDR3 sequence is 16 residues long. Germline V CDR1 and CDR2: MNHNY, SVGAGI (reference sequence). The V gene end was trimmed by 6 bases and the J gene end by 9 bases; junction bases not matched to a gene: 11.

The chain employs TRBV9 and TRBJ2-1; perhaps TRBD1 as D (6 bases). CDR3 length: 17 residues. Trimming removed 0 bases from V and 8 bases from J, with 21 bases in between. The germline V gene encodes CDR1 SGDLS and CDR2 YYNGEE. In DNA form, the CDR3 reads TGTGCCAGCAGCGTAGGCTATGGGCAGGGGCCCGGGGATGAGCAGTTCTTC. Translated, it gives CASSVGYGQGPGDEQFF.

V is TRBV7-8 and J is TRBJ1-3, with D tentatively TRBD1 (6 bases). Germline V lookup: CDR1 SGHVS, CDR2 FQNEAQ. CDR3 length: 17 residues. With 5 bases removed from V and 0 bases from J, the gap between germline ends came to 17 bases. The CDR3 region is CASSLTAGARSGNTIYF. CDR3 nucleotides: TGTGCCAGCAGCCTCACTGCAGGGGCCCGCTCTGGAAACACCATATATTTT.

The chain combines TRBV29-1 with TRBJ1-2; 8 nucleotides agree with TRBD1. This CDR3 contains 12 residues. V shed 1 base and J 6 bases; nucleotides not matched to a gene: 1. Germline CDR1 reads SQVTM; CDR2 reads ANQGSEA. CDR3 nucleotide sequence: TGCAGCGTTGAAGCAGGGGGCGATGGCTACACCTTC. It specifies CSVEAGGDGYTF.

This clone was seen a handful of times. The rearrangement joins TRBV16 to TRBJ2-3, with D unclear. The CDR3 extends over 13 amino acids. Germline CDR1 is KGHSY and CDR2 is FQNENV. V gave up 0 bases and J gave up 7 bases, with 8 bases separating them. CDR3 nucleotides: TGTGCCAGCAGCCAATCGCGTCCACATACGCAGTATTTT. Translation: CASSQSRPHTQYF.

This clone was counted between two and nine times. The V call is TRBV7-2, the J call TRBJ2-2; weak D call: TRBD2 (5 bases). Per germline, CDR1 SGHTA and CDR2 FQGNSA. The CDR3 is made up of 14 amino acids. V was clipped by 2 bases and J by 7 bases, with 11 bases between them. CDR3 residues: CASSLYSGIGELFF. The CDR3 DNA is TGTGCCAGCAGCTTATATTCGGGGATCGGGGAGCTGTTTTTT.

The V call is TRBV12-3 or TRBV12-4, the J call TRBJ1-1, with D perhaps matching TRBD1 (5 bases). This CDR3 comprises 13 residues. With 3 bases removed from V and 5 bases from J, the gap between germline ends came to 10 bases. CDR3 loop: CASSFRRVTEAFF. In nucleotides, the CDR3 is TGTGCCAGCAGTTTCCGCAGGGTAACTGAAGCTTTCTTT.

The chain is built from TRBV28 and TRBJ2-7, with a tentative D call TRBD2 (5 bases). The CDR3 is 15 amino acids. Trimming shortened V by 7 bases and J by 7 bases, and 23 bases separated the two germline ends. Germline CDR1 is MDHEN and CDR2 is SYDVKM. CDR3: CASIRADEGRGEQYF. The CDR3 DNA reads as TGTGCCAGCATTCGCGCGGACGAGGGTAGAGGGGAGCAGTACTTC.

The genes are TRBV29-1 and TRBJ2-2, with D possibly TRBD2 on 5 matching bases. Trimming took 4 bases from V and 0 from J, leaving 9 bases between them. The length of the CDR3 is 14 residues. Per the germline V gene, CDR1 is SQVTM and CDR2 is ANQGSEA. CDR3 loop: CSVGRTSNTGELFF. CDR3 DNA sequence: TGCAGCGTTGGAAGGACTTCGAACACCGGGGAGCTGTTTTTT.

The chain recombines TRBV28 with TRBJ1-5; 7 bases map to TRBD1. CDR1 MDHEN and CDR2 SYDVKM come from the germline V gene. The CDR3 is 14 amino acids. The trim removed 3 bases at V and 11 bases at J, leaving 10 bases unmatched. The CDR3 region is CASSFRQGTGAQHF. Written as DNA, the CDR3 is TGTGCCAGCAGTTTTCGACAGGGTACGGGGGCCCAGCATTTT.

J is TRBJ1-2 and V is TRBV7-2, with D possibly TRBD1 on 5 matching bases. Germline CDR1 and CDR2: SGHTA and FQGNSA. This CDR3 spans 17 amino acids. V lost 1 base, J lost 1 base, and 16 bases lay in between. DNA of the CDR3: TGTGCCAGCAGCTTAGATCTGGGCAGGGCCTTTAACTATGGCTACACCTTC. It encodes CASSLDLGRAFNYGYTF.

This chain connects TRBV6-5 to TRBJ2-7; the match to TRBD1 covers 7 bases. With V trimmed by 0 bases and J by 4 bases, 6 bases remained unmatched. From germline, CDR1 is MNHEY and CDR2 SVGAGI. The CDR3 sequence is 15 residues long. CDR3 DNA: TGTGCCAGCAGTTACTCGCCTAAACAGGGGTACGAGCAGTACTTC. Translating gives CASSYSPKQGYEQYF.